The 3 T cell receptor beta chains reported below all come from one sample, sequenced in a study of beta chain features in type 1 diabetes. Every bit of the isolated RNA underwent reverse transcription, so sequencing read expressed TCRB transcripts. The data were produced by immunoSEQ multiplex PCR, yet TCRdb's version contains in-frame clones alone and is incomplete. The sample has around 250,000 clones; 27% are singletons. Specimen: central memory CD4+ T cells from blood. The source of these receptors is a man aged 25-40 years in good health.

The chain is built from TRBV2 and TRBJ2-7, with D tentatively TRBD2 (6 bases). The CDR3 is 12 amino acids. Per germline, CDR1 SNHLY and CDR2 FYNNEI. V lost 7 bases, J lost 2 bases, and 9 bases lay in between. CDR3 region: CASKRLAYEQYF. CDR3 coding DNA: TGTGCCAGCAAGAGACTAGCCTACGAGCAGTACTTC.

This clone was seen ten or more times. The chain carries TRBV29-1 and TRBJ2-7; D gene ambiguous. V was cut by 7 bases and J by 7 bases, with 23 bases left in between. The CDR3 is 14 residues long. Germline CDR1 SQVTM, CDR2 ANQGSEA. CDR3 nucleotides: TGCAGCGCCTCAACCCGGCTGGGTCAGAATGAGCAGTACTTC. Amino acid sequence: CSASTRLGQNEQYF.

Comments on this clone: Other DNA sequences in this specimen translate into the identical CDR3. CDR3 in amino acids: CSVGNTEAFF. The CDR3 nucleotides read TGCAGCGTTGGGAACACTGAAGCTTTCTTT. The chain is built from TRBV29-1 and TRBJ1-1, with D hard to call. This CDR3 is 10 amino acids long. Trimming took off 4 bases at V and 1 base at J, with 1 base between the two ends. Germline-derived CDR1 and CDR2 are SQVTM and ANQGSEA.